The 17 T cell receptor beta chains below come from one sample, sequenced in a study of regulatory T cells in long-lasting Graves disease. Time point noted: newly diagnosed GD, antithyroid drugs for less than 3 months. Construction of the TCR library relied on RNA isolated from PBMCs. Assembly of TCR beta libraries relied on iRepertoire HTBI primers together with Arm-PCR of CDR3 regions. TCRdb re-called the multiplex PCR reads through MiXCR, storing one row per CDR3 protein. The sample contains 560,000 or so distinct CDR3 sequences, more than 15% of which appear only once. This sample also belongs to another study, concerning T cells in Graves' hyperthyroidism and ophthalmopathy.

The sequencing here drew on peripheral blood mononuclear cells (PBMCs), taken at new diagnosis, from a patient treated with antithyroid drugs. The source is a man in his late teens or twenties with Graves disease.

Ten or more counts support this clonotype. J is TRBJ2-4 and V is TRBV2, with D perhaps matching TRBD2 (6 bases). V was pared by 6 bases and J by 0 bases, with 9 bases between. Germline V CDR1 and CDR2: SNHLY, FYNNEI. The CDR3 is 14 residues long. The CDR3 protein is CASRLGLAKNIQYF. The CDR3 nucleotides read TGTGCCAGCAGGCTGGGACTAGCCAAAAACATTCAGTACTTC.

This clonotype turned up a few times. This chain connects TRBV18 to TRBJ2-1, with D possibly being TRBD2 (6 bases). CDR1 is KGHSH, CDR2 LQKENI, per germline. The CDR3 is 18 residues long. The V and J ends lost 2 bases and 5 bases respectively, with 22 bases between them. In nucleotides, the CDR3 is TGTGCCAGCTCACCAACTACCCCTGGAGGGAGTTTCAACAATGAGCAGTTCTTC. Its translation is CASSPTTPGGSFNNEQFF.

A few counts support this clonotype. The rearrangement uses TRBV11-2 and TRBJ2-1, with a possible D match to TRBD2 (6 bases). Germline V gene sequence: CDR1 SGHAT, CDR2 FQNNGV. Between the trimmed V and J ends, which lost 1 base and 9 bases, there was a span of 19 bases. The CDR3 has 16 residues. The CDR3 protein is CASSLGARGLSSEQFF. DNA of the CDR3: TGTGCCAGCAGCTTAGGTGCGCGGGGCTTATCAAGTGAGCAGTTCTTC.

This clonotype was found a few times. As DNA, the CDR3 is TGTGCCAGCAGCATAGGGACTAGCCCCCGGGAGCAGTACTTC. This translates into CASSIGTSPREQYF. The chain carries TRBV3-1 and TRBJ2-7; 9 nucleotides match TRBD2. Germline values: CDR1 LGHDT, CDR2 YNNKEL (reference sequence). The CDR3 has 14 residues. Unmatched junction bases numbered 9, after V lost 5 bases and J lost 7 bases.

J is TRBJ2-7 and V is TRBV5-1, with TRBD1 matching over 8 bases. This CDR3 has 15 amino acids. V trimming: 0 bases; J trimming: 4 bases; junction bases outside the gene matches: 6. Looked up from germline, CDR1 is SGHRS and CDR2 is YFSETQ. The CDR3 bases are TGCGCCAGCAGCTTGGCGGCAGGGGGCGGGTACGAGCAGTACTTC. It encodes CASSLAAGGGYEQYF.

In its sample, this clonotype was seen a few times. The chain links TRBV30 to TRBJ2-7, with D possibly being TRBD2 (5 bases). Germline CDR1 GTSNPN, CDR2 SVGIG (reference sequence). This CDR3 comprises 14 residues. Trimming shortened V by 4 bases and J by 3 bases, and 16 bases separated the two germline ends. CDR3 sequence (DNA): TGTGCCTGGATTTCGACGGGGTATCGCTACGAGCAGTACTTC. This encodes CAWISTGYRYEQYF.

This clonotype has at least ten counts. The chain couples TRBV11-2 to TRBJ2-1; a weak D match, TRBD2 (5 bases). CDR1 and CDR2 from the germline V gene are SGHAT and FQNNGV. V was pared by 2 bases and J by 10 bases, with 9 bases between. CDR3 size: 12 residues. CDR3 sequence reads: CASSLIKREQFF. The CDR3 DNA reads as TGTGCCAGCAGCTTAATCAAGCGGGAGCAGTTCTTC. The entire variable domain, with the rest obtained from reference TRBV11-2 and TRBJ2-1, is as follows: EAGVAQSPRYKIIEKRQSVAFWCNPISGHATLYWYQQILGQGPKLLIQFQNNGVVDDSQLPKDRFSAERLKGVDSTLKIQPAKLEDSAVYLCASSLIKREQFFGPGTRLTVL.

This clonotype appeared many times. The chain links TRBV24-1 to TRBJ2-5; TRBD2 agrees at 14 bases. The J segment lost 3 bases and the V segment lost 2 bases, leaving 4 bases of the junction unmatched. The CDR3 totals 17 residues. The germline V gene has CDR1 KGHDR and CDR2 SFDVKD. CDR3 nucleotides: TGTGCCACCAGTGATTCTCTGGGACTAGCGGGAGAAGAGACCCAGTACTTC. Its protein product is CATSDSLGLAGEETQYF.

For this clonotype: The conserved closing phenylalanine or tryptophan is absent in this CDR3, likely reflecting a read error. The chain carries TRBV7-8 and TRBJ2-1; the D gene is possibly TRBD2 (5 bases). This CDR3 contains 14 residues. From germline, CDR1 is SGHVS and CDR2 FQNEAQ. V was pared by 1 base and J by 6 bases, with 10 bases between. The CDR3 region is CASSLGGPVNEQFL. The CDR3 DNA reads as TGTGCCAGCAGCTTAGGAGGGCCTGTCAATGAGCAGTTCCTC.

The table lists this clonotype with a few counts. V usage is TRBV12-3 or TRBV12-4 and J usage is TRBJ1-1; no clear D. V lost 3 bases and J 2 bases, leaving 7 bases between the germline ends. This CDR3 comprises 13 residues. For the CDR3, the DNA is TGTGCCAGCAGTTTTGATAGTAACACTGAAGCTTTCTTT. Translation gives CASSFDSNTEAFF.

This chain connects TRBV9 to TRBJ2-1; D is unclear. CDR3 length: 15 residues. Germline loops: CDR1 SGDLS, CDR2 YYNGEE. V lost 0 bases and J 2 bases, leaving 9 bases between the germline ends. Written as DNA, the CDR3 is TGTGCCAGCAGCGTAGAGGGAAATACCTACAATGAGCAGTTCTTC. Amino acid sequence: CASSVEGNTYNEQFF.

This clonotype was detected a few times. The chain joins TRBV6-1 to TRBJ2-7; 14 bases are a match to TRBD2. The CDR3 contains 15 residues. Trimming removed 5 bases from V and 2 bases from J; junction bases left unmatched: 2. Germline-derived CDR1 and CDR2 are MNHNS and SASEGT. The CDR3 region has the DNA TGTGCCAGCAGTTGGACTAGCGGGAGGCCCTACGAGCAGTACTTC. This encodes CASSWTSGRPYEQYF.

Ten or more counts support this clonotype. The V gene is TRBV11-2, the J gene TRBJ1-2; no clear D. The ends were cut back, 0 bases at V and 8 bases at J, with 10 bases in the middle. The CDR3 consists of 13 residues. The germline gives CDR1 SGHAT, CDR2 FQNNGV. CDR3 loop: CASSLDRTGGYTF. CDR3 sequence (DNA): TGTGCCAGCAGCTTAGATAGGACGGGAGGCTACACCTTC.

This clonotype was seen ten or more times. The V gene is TRBV27, the J gene TRBJ2-3; D gene unclear. Trimming pared 3 bases from V and 2 bases from J, leaving 9 bases between. The length of the CDR3 is 14 residues. Per germline, CDR1 MNHEY and CDR2 SMNVEV (reference sequence). CDR3 residues: CASSLHSPTDTQYF. The CDR3 DNA follows: TGTGCCAGCAGTTTGCACAGCCCCACAGATACGCAGTATTTT.

V and J are TRBV13 and TRBJ2-7; 8 bases match TRBD2. The V gene's germline CDR1 is PRHDT and CDR2 FYEKMQ (reference sequence). The CDR3 spans 17 residues. The junction had 19 bases not matched to a gene; V was cut back by 5 bases and J by 7 bases. The CDR3 protein is CASSTRGGLEPSREQYF. CDR3 coding DNA: TGTGCCAGCAGCACCCGGGGGGGACTTGAACCTTCTCGGGAGCAGTACTTC.

This chain links TRBV7-2 with TRBJ2-7; 10 bases match TRBD2. The CDR3 extends over 17 amino acids. V was clipped by 3 bases and J by 1 base; unmatched bases: 9. Germline V lookup: CDR1 SGHTA, CDR2 FQGNSA. The CDR3, as DNA: TGTGCCAGCAGCTTCCCGCTAGCGGGAGAGGCGTCCTACGAGCAGTACTTC. It translates to CASSFPLAGEASYEQYF.

This clonotype has a handful of counts. The CDR3 does not end in the conserved phenylalanine or tryptophan, so this is likely a read error. This rearrangement joins TRBV5-1 to TRBJ2-1, with 8 bases that match TRBD1. The J call is in doubt because the DNA end fits TRBJ2-5 better. The CDR3 spans 14 residues. CDR1 is SGHRS, CDR2 YFSETQ, per germline. CDR3 amino acids: CASSSSGGFETQYL. The CDR3 nucleotides read TGCGCCAGCAGCAGCTCAGGGGGCTTTGAGACCCAGTACCTC.